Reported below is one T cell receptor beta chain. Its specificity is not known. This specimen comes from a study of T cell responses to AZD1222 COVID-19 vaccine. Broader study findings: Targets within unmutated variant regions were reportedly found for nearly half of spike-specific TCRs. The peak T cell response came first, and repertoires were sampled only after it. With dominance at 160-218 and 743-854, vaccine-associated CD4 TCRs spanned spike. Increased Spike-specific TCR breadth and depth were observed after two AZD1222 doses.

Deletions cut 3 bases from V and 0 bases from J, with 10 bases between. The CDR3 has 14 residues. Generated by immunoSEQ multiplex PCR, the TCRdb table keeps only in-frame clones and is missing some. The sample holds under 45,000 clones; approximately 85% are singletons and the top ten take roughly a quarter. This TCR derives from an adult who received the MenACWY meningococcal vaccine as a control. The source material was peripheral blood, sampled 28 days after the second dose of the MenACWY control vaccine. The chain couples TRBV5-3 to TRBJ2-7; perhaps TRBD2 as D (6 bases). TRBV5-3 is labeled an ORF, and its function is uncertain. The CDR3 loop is CARSWRDCSYEQYF. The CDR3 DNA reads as TGTGCCAGAAGCTGGCGGGACTGCTCCTACGAGCAGTACTTC.